Each of the 14 T cell receptor beta chains below was sequenced from the same sample in a study of CD8+ T cells in alopecia areata. Extracted RNA was reverse transcribed, and the resulting cDNA served as sequencing template. Using immunoSEQ multiplex PCR, the repertoire was profiled, and TCRdb retains in-frame clones only, with some absent. The sample holds roughly 130,000 clones, roughly 58% seen once. The sequenced sample was CD4+ T cells sorted from blood, obtained at week 0. These receptors came from a human donor with alopecia areata.

The count of this clone is one. The V and J genes are TRBV10-2 and TRBJ1-2; 8 bases map to TRBD1. Germline V gene lookup returns CDR1 WSHSY and CDR2 SAAADI. The CDR3 is 13 residues long. V lost 8 bases and J lost 2; bases outside the gene matches: 4. The CDR3 nucleotides are TGCGCCAGCTCGCAGGGGGCGAACTATGGCTACACCTTC. Protein: CASSQGANYGYTF.

This clone has only one observation. The chain has TRBV29-1 and TRBJ2-1, with 9 bases aligning to TRBD1. The CDR3 length is 12 residues. V trimming: 6 bases; J trimming: 11 bases; junction bases outside the gene matches: 8. From germline, CDR1 is SQVTM and CDR2 ANQGSEA. CDR3 protein: CSVGQGDPKQFF. CDR3 sequence (DNA): TGCAGCGTGGGACAGGGCGACCCAAAGCAGTTCTTC.

The chain links TRBV5-1 to TRBJ1-1, with D tentatively TRBD1 (5 bases). V shed 0 bases and J shed 1 base, with 13 bases lying between them. The germline CDR1 and CDR2 sequences are SGHRS and YFSETQ. This CDR3 contains 16 residues. The chain's CDR3 is CASSLEAGLWNTEAFF. For the CDR3, the DNA is TGCGCCAGCAGCTTGGAGGCAGGGTTGTGGAACACTGAAGCTTTCTTT.

The chain combines TRBV19 with TRBJ1-1; D ambiguous. The CDR3 totals 14 residues. Germline V gene data show CDR1 as LNHDA and CDR2 as SQIVND (reference sequence). The germline V and J ends were trimmed by 6 bases and 7 bases, with 18 bases remaining between them. CDR3 coding DNA: TGTGCCAGTAGAATGGGCTCAGAGATTCATGAAGCTTTCTTT. Protein sequence: CASRMGSEIHEAFF.

This chain joins TRBV9 and TRBJ2-2, with D tentatively TRBD2 (6 bases). The CDR3 is 16 residues long. Trimming removed 2 bases from V and 0 bases from J, with 11 bases in between. Per germline, CDR1 SGDLS and CDR2 YYNGEE. The CDR3 DNA follows: TGTGCCAGCAGCGTGTTTACTAGCTCGAACACCGGGGAGCTGTTTTTT. It translates to CASSVFTSSNTGELFF.

V gene TRBV29-1 combines with J gene TRBJ2-5, with 9 bases lining up with TRBD1. Germline V CDR1 and CDR2: SQVTM, ANQGSEA. V lost 6 bases to trimming and J lost 11 bases; unmatched junction nucleotides: 13. The CDR3 has 13 residues. The CDR3 protein is CSVLTGGIGEQYF. The CDR3 DNA follows: TGCAGCGTCCTGACAGGGGGGATCGGGGAGCAGTACTTC.

The chain carries TRBV30 and TRBJ2-3; 7 nucleotides align to TRBD2. Germline V gives CDR1 GTSNPN, CDR2 SVGIG (reference sequence). V lost 4 bases, J lost 6 bases, and 10 bases stayed unmatched. There are 14 residues in the CDR3. The chain's CDR3 is CAWNAAGVGDTQYF. DNA of the CDR3: TGTGCCTGGAATGCGGCGGGAGTCGGGGATACGCAGTATTTT.

V usage is TRBV6-1 and J usage is TRBJ1-4; D is unresolved. The germline V gene encodes CDR1 MNHNS and CDR2 SASEGT. This CDR3 has 15 amino acids. Trimming took 6 bases from V and 0 from J, leaving 11 bases between them. The CDR3 reads CASRNLGTTNEKLFF. In DNA, the CDR3 is TGTGCCAGCAGGAACCTCGGGACAACTAATGAAAAACTGTTTTTT.

This rearrangement joins TRBV6-1 to TRBJ2-7; TRBD2 matches at 7 bases. The V segment lost 2 bases and the J segment 1 base; nucleotides outside the gene matches: 8. The germline V gene has CDR1 MNHNS and CDR2 SASEGT. The CDR3 covers 16 residues. The CDR3 DNA reads as TGTGCCAGCAGTGAAATGGGGGGAGGGTCATCCTACGAGCAGTACTTC. Amino acid sequence: CASSEMGGGSSYEQYF.

The V call is TRBV9, the J call TRBJ1-2, with 9 bases aligning to TRBD1. Germline-derived CDR1 and CDR2 are SGDLS and YYNGEE. The CDR3 extends over 16 amino acids. V shed 0 bases and J 2 bases; nucleotides not matched to a gene: 5. CDR3 amino acids: CASSVGPDRGNYGYTF. The CDR3 region has the DNA TGTGCCAGCAGCGTAGGGCCGGACAGGGGCAACTATGGCTACACCTTC.

Comments on this clone: Relative to the germline gene, one junction end is altered; a read error may explain this. V and J are TRBV2 and TRBJ2-7, with D uncertain. The CDR3 runs 11 residues. Germline values: CDR1 SNHLY, CDR2 FYNNEI. This CDR3 reads CAISESGVQYF. CDR3 DNA sequence: TGTGCCATCAGTGAGTCCGGCGTGCAGTACTTC.

This rearrangement joins TRBV18 to TRBJ2-7, with 11 bases matching TRBD1. This CDR3 is 15 amino acids long. Germline loops: CDR1 KGHSH, CDR2 LQKENI. The V gene end was trimmed by 3 bases and the J gene end by 2 bases; junction bases not matched to a gene: 3. The CDR3 here is CASSPPGQGAYEQYF. The CDR3 nucleotides read TGTGCCAGCTCACCCCCGGGACAGGGGGCCTACGAGCAGTACTTC. The entire variable domain, with the rest obtained from reference TRBV18 and TRBJ2-7, is as follows: NAGVMQNPRHLVRRRGQEARLRCSPMKGHSHVYWYRQLPEEGLKFMVYLQKENIIDESGMPKERFSAEFPKEGPSILRIQQVVRGDSAAYFCASSPPGQGAYEQYFGPGTRLTVT.

The V gene is TRBV20-1, the J gene TRBJ2-7; D is uncertain. The CDR3 is 11 residues long. V gave up 1 base and J gave up 5 bases, with 6 bases separating them. Germline V gene sequence: CDR1 DFQATT, CDR2 SNEGSKA (reference sequence). CDR3 loop: CSARVDNEQYF. For the CDR3, the DNA is TGCAGTGCTAGAGTAGACAACGAGCAGTACTTC.

The chain combines TRBV14 with TRBJ2-1; D remains unclear. V was pared by 2 bases and J by 15 bases, with 20 bases between. The CDR3 is 14 residues long. Germline CDR1 SGHDN, CDR2 FVKESK. The CDR3 bases are TGTGCCAGCAGCCAACTAAAAAGTCCCGGCGCTTGGTTCTTC. Its protein product is CASSQLKSPGAWFF.